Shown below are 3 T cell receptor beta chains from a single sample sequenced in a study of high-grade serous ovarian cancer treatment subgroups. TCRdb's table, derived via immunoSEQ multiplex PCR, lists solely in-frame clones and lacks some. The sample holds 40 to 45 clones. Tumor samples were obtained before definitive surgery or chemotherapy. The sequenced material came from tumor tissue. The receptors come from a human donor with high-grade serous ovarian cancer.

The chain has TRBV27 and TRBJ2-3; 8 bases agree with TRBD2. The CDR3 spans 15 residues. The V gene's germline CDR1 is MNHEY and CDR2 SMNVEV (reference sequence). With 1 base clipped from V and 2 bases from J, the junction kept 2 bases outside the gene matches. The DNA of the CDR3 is TGTGCCAGCAGTTTATTTAGCGGGATCACAGATACGCAGTATTTT. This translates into CASSLFSGITDTQYF.

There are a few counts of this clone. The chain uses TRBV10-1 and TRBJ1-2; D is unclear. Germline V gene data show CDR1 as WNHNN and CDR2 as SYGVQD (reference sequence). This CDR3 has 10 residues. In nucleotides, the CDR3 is TGCGCGCGAAAGACCTATGGCTACACCTTC. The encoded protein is CARKTYGYTF.

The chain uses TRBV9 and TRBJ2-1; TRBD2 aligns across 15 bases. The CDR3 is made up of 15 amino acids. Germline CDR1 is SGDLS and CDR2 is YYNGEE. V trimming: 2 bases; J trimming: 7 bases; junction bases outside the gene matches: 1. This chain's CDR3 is CASSVGLAGGNEQFF. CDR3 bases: TGTGCCAGCAGCGTCGGACTAGCGGGAGGGAATGAGCAGTTCTTC.